Shown below are 19 T cell receptor beta chains from a single sample sequenced in a study of T cell responses to AZD1222 COVID-19 vaccine. Assay: immunoSEQ multiplex PCR; the TCRdb copy retains only in-frame clones and omits some. Of more than 95,000 clones listed, 65% to 90% are singletons. The specimen comprised peripheral blood, sampled 28 days after the second AZD1222 dose. The origin of the receptors is an adult who received the AZD1222 COVID-19 vaccine.

The rearrangement uses TRBV2 and TRBJ1-5; no firm D call. The ends were cut back, 4 bases at V and 4 bases at J, with 11 bases in the middle. This CDR3 is 14 amino acids long. Germline loops: CDR1 SNHLY, CDR2 FYNNEI. The CDR3 sequence is CASSGTEENQPQHF. The CDR3 nucleotides read TGTGCCAGCAGTGGGACGGAAGAGAATCAGCCCCAGCATTTT.

This chain uses TRBV6-1 with TRBJ2-5; the D gene could be TRBD1 or TRBD2 (6 bases each). CDR1 is MNHNS, CDR2 SASEGT, per germline. CDR3 size: 16 residues. V lost 2 bases, J lost 5 bases, and 18 bases lay in between. Here the CDR3 DNA reads TGTGCCAGCAGTGAACCTCCGGGGGCGGGTTGGGAGACCCAGTACTTC. Translation: CASSEPPGAGWETQYF.

The rearrangement links TRBV19 to TRBJ1-6; the match to TRBD1 covers 7 bases. CDR1 and CDR2 (germline): LNHDA, SQIVND (reference sequence). The trim removed 11 bases at V and 6 bases at J, leaving 10 bases unmatched. The CDR3 contains 14 residues. The CDR3 nucleotides read TGTGCCGGAACTCGGAGACAGGGTAATTCACCCCTCCACTTT. Translated: CAGTRRQGNSPLHF.

This clone was seen once. This rearrangement joins TRBV5-5 to TRBJ1-2; 8 positions agree with TRBD1. The germline V gene encodes CDR1 SGHKS and CDR2 YYEKEE (reference sequence). The CDR3 spans 15 residues. V lost 2 bases and J lost 2; bases outside the gene matches: 5. The DNA of the CDR3 is TGTGCCAGCAGCTTATCTCGACAGGGGAACTATGGCTACACCTTC. It yields the protein CASSLSRQGNYGYTF.

The chain recombines TRBV2 with TRBJ2-3; D is tentatively TRBD1 or TRBD2 (5 bases each). Per the germline V gene, CDR1 is SNHLY and CDR2 is FYNNEI. V gave up 6 bases and J gave up 0 bases, with 10 bases separating them. The CDR3 is made up of 14 amino acids. CDR3 in amino acids: CASSTGRSTDTQYF. CDR3 bases: TGTGCCAGCAGCACGGGACGGAGCACAGATACGCAGTATTTT.

The V gene is TRBV18, the J gene TRBJ1-6; D uncertain. The CDR3 runs 16 residues. Looked up from germline, CDR1 is KGHSH and CDR2 is LQKENI. Trimming pared 3 bases from V and 4 bases from J, leaving 13 bases between. The DNA of the CDR3 is TGTGCCAGCTCACCTTGGAACGACCTTTATAATTCACCCCTCCACTTT. Encoded protein: CASSPWNDLYNSPLHF.

This sequence joins TRBV2 and TRBJ1-1; D not resolved. The CDR3 length is 14 residues. The germline V and J ends were trimmed by 6 bases and 3 bases, with 14 bases remaining between them. Germline V CDR1 and CDR2: SNHLY, FYNNEI. DNA of the CDR3: TGTGCCAGCAGACGCGAAGGTTTGGACACTGAAGCTTTCTTT. Translating it yields CASRREGLDTEAFF.

The rearrangement joins TRBV6-6 to TRBJ1-5; 12 nucleotides match TRBD1. Germline V lookup: CDR1 MNHNY, CDR2 SVGAGI (reference sequence). V lost 5 bases and J lost 2; bases outside the gene matches: 13. CDR3 size: 19 residues. CDR3 residues: CASSPLRDRGRGGNQPQHF. The CDR3 coding sequence is TGTGCCAGCAGTCCACTCCGGGACAGGGGGCGCGGGGGCAATCAGCCCCAGCATTTT.

This clone was seen just once. This chain links TRBV2 with TRBJ1-1, with 8 bases lining up with TRBD1. CDR3 length: 15 amino acids. Germline CDR1 SNHLY, CDR2 FYNNEI. Trimming at V came to 7 bases and at J to 6 bases, leaving 13 bases not matched to a gene. The CDR3 nucleotides are TGTGCCAGCAACGATCCTTCAGGGGGCGAAGCTGAAGCTTTCTTT. Translation: CASNDPSGGEAEAFF.

This clone came up once. The J gene is TRBJ1-2, the V gene TRBV6-5; 9 nucleotides align to TRBD1. This CDR3 spans 14 amino acids. Trimming at V came to 2 bases and at J to 8 bases, leaving 6 bases not matched to a gene. Germline assignment: CDR1 MNHEY and CDR2 SVGAGI. CDR3 sequence reads: CASSYGTGFEGYTF. The CDR3 nucleotides read TGTGCCAGCAGTTACGGGACAGGGTTTGAGGGCTACACCTTC.

The chain carries TRBV9 and TRBJ1-2; 7 positions agree with TRBD1. The V and J ends lost 3 bases and 1 base, in that order; junction bases with no gene match: 3. Looked up from germline, CDR1 is SGDLS and CDR2 is YYNGEE. There are 14 residues in the CDR3. Written as DNA, the CDR3 is TGTGCCAGCAGCGCCGGGACAGATAACTATGGCTACACCTTC. This sequence encodes CASSAGTDNYGYTF.

The chain is built from TRBV28 and TRBJ1-2; D perhaps matches TRBD1 (5 bases). This CDR3 contains 10 residues. Germline assignment: CDR1 MDHEN and CDR2 SYDVKM. Trimming cost V 8 bases and J 8 bases, with 9 bases left between them. The CDR3 spells CASGKGGYTF. CDR3 in DNA: TGTGCCAGCGGCAAGGGGGGCTACACCTTC.

This clone has just one count. This rearrangement joins TRBV19 to TRBJ1-1; D is uncertain. The V gene lost 7 bases and the J gene lost 1 base, with 10 bases spanning the gap. From germline, CDR1 is LNHDA and CDR2 SQIVND (reference sequence). The CDR3 consists of 13 residues. CDR3 residues: CASKGRRNTEAFF. CDR3 coding DNA: TGTGCCAGTAAGGGCAGGCGGAACACTGAAGCTTTCTTT.

The J gene is TRBJ2-2, the V gene TRBV5-4; D might be TRBD1 (5 bases). This CDR3 has 15 residues. Trimming left V 1 base short and J 4 bases short, with 11 bases between. Germline V gives CDR1 SGHNT, CDR2 YYREEE (reference sequence). This chain's CDR3 is CASSLRGHVTGELFF. The CDR3 nucleotides are TGTGCCAGCAGCTTGCGAGGACATGTCACCGGGGAGCTGTTTTTT.

This clone was recorded once. The V and J genes are TRBV7-6 and TRBJ1-3; no firm D call. This CDR3 has 16 residues. The germline V gene has CDR1 SGHVS and CDR2 FNYEAQ. V was shortened by 0 bases and J by 0 bases, with 9 bases between the two germline ends. The CDR3 DNA reads TGTGCCAGCAGCTTAGCGCCGGGGTACTCTGGAAACACCATATATTTT. Its translation: CASSLAPGYSGNTIYF. Using reference TRBV7-6 and TRBJ1-3 for the parts outside the CDR3, the full variable domain is GAGVSQSPRYKVTKRGQDVALRCDPISGHVSLYWYRQALGQGPEFLTYFNYEAQQDKSGLPNDRFSAERPEGSISTLTIQRTEQRDSAMYRCASSLAPGYSGNTIYFGEGSWLTVV.

This rearrangement joins TRBV6-5 to TRBJ2-3; 9 nucleotides agree with TRBD1. V shed 10 bases and J 6 bases; nucleotides not matched to a gene: 14. Per germline, CDR1 MNHEY and CDR2 SVGAGI. This CDR3 is built from 15 residues. CDR3 in DNA: TGTGCCACCGCCCCCCCCGGGACAGGGTGGGATACGCAGTATTTT. Amino acid sequence: CATAPPGTGWDTQYF.

This chain connects TRBV12-3 or TRBV12-4 to TRBJ1-2; D call uncertain. This CDR3 contains 13 residues. V gave up 6 bases and J gave up 3 bases, with 11 bases separating them. CDR3 DNA sequence: TGTGCCAGCAGGGTCGACGGAGACTATGGCTACACCTTC. Protein product: CASRVDGDYGYTF.

The gene calls are TRBV7-9 and TRBJ2-3, with D hard to call. The germline CDR1 and CDR2 sequences are SEHNR and FQNEAQ (reference sequence). The V end lost 5 bases, the J end lost 1 base, and 7 bases lay between the germline ends. This CDR3 has 13 residues. The CDR3 nucleotides are TGTGCCAGCAGCCCGACCCGCACAGATACGCAGTATTTT. It translates to CASSPTRTDTQYF.

The chain recombines TRBV6-2 or TRBV6-3 with TRBJ1-6, with D uncertain. V was trimmed by 2 bases and J by 0 bases, leaving 8 bases between them. The germline gives CDR1 MNHEY, CDR2 SVGEGT. This CDR3 spans 16 amino acids. The CDR3 bases are TGTGCCAGCAGTTACCGCGGACGCTCCTATAATTCACCCCTCCACTTT. It specifies CASSYRGRSYNSPLHF.